This T cell receptor beta chain was observed in a study of T cell responses to AZD1222 COVID-19 vaccine. Findings and caveats of the study: It was only after the peak T cell response that any repertoires were sampled.

CDR3 length equals 15 residues. Germline V gives CDR1 LGHNA, CDR2 YNFKEQ. J gave up 7 bases and V 1 base, and 6 bases lay outside the gene matches. A note on this clone: Its antigen is not identified.

Profiling relied on immunoSEQ multiplex PCR, and the TCRdb table lists in-frame clones only, not all of them. The sample includes around 130,000 clones, 94% of them seen just once. The receptor was isolated from an adult in good health. Sample: peripheral blood, taken on day 0 of AZD1222 vaccination. The chain combines TRBV4-2 with TRBJ2-1; TRBD2 aligns across 8 bases. The CDR3 DNA reads TGTGCCAGCAGCCAAGCCAGCGGGAGTCGTAATGAGCAGTTCTTC. It yields the protein CASSQASGSRNEQFF.